The 18 T cell receptor beta chains in this list originate from one sample, sequenced in a study of T cells in Graves' hyperthyroidism and ophthalmopathy. The CDR3 regions of TCR beta were amplified from RNA transcripts. An initial round of RT-PCR targeting the TCR CDR3 relied on the HTBI primer set. Each CDR3 protein gets one entry after TCRdb re-called the multiplex PCR reads with MiXCR. Seen here are roughly 530,000 distinct CDR3 sequences, roughly 18% observed once, and the top ten hold roughly 18%. The sample comprised blood. The receptor source for this set is a young woman with Graves' ophthalmopathy.

In regard to this clonotype: The junction shows a germline mismatch at one end, possibly a read error. The V and J genes are TRBV13 and TRBJ1-1; D is undetermined. This CDR3 spans 15 amino acids. Germline assignment: CDR1 PRHDT and CDR2 FYEKMQ (reference sequence). The CDR3 DNA reads TGTGCCAGCAGCGTAGGGTTCAATAAGGGTACTGAAGCTTTCTTT. Protein sequence: CASSVGFNKGTEAFF.

CDR3: CASSQDGWGGPYLGNEQFF. For the CDR3, the DNA is TGCGCCAGCAGCCAAGATGGGTGGGGGGGCCCCTACCTAGGCAATGAGCAGTTCTTC. The rearrangement links TRBV4-1 to TRBJ2-1; perhaps TRBD2 as D (7 bases). Trimming took 0 bases from V and 6 from J, leaving 24 bases between them. The CDR3 runs 19 residues. Per the germline V gene, CDR1 is MGHRA and CDR2 is YSYEKL.

The table lists this clonotype with a few counts. This sequence joins TRBV19 and TRBJ2-2; weak D call: TRBD2 (6 bases). There are 16 residues in the CDR3. V lost 7 bases and J 0 bases, leaving 15 bases between the germline ends. CDR1 LNHDA and CDR2 SQIVND come from the germline V gene (reference sequence). CDR3 loop: CASTRWREPNTGELFF. CDR3 sequence (DNA): TGTGCCAGTACCCGCTGGCGGGAACCGAACACCGGGGAGCTGTTTTTT.

This clonotype was seen at least ten times. The J gene is TRBJ1-2, the V gene TRBV11-2; possibly TRBD1 for D (5 bases). V was cut by 1 base and J by 4 bases, with 13 bases left in between. Per germline, CDR1 SGHAT and CDR2 FQNNGV. The CDR3 is 15 amino acids. DNA of the CDR3: TGTGCCAGCAGCTTAGGAAACAAGGGGTCCTATGGCTACACCTTC. It yields the protein CASSLGNKGSYGYTF.

This clonotype was picked up many times. This chain connects TRBV15 to TRBJ1-6; D ambiguous. Germline V gene sequence: CDR1 LNHNV, CDR2 YYDKDF (reference sequence). CDR3 length: 14 amino acids. Trimming took 3 bases from V and 7 from J, leaving 10 bases between them. The CDR3 region has the DNA TGTGCCACCAGCAGCATTGAGAGGAATTCACCCCTCCACTTT. Protein sequence: CATSSIERNSPLHF.

This clonotype came up many times. The chain couples TRBV20-1 to TRBJ1-2, with D possibly being TRBD1 (6 bases). CDR1 is DFQATT, CDR2 SNEGSKA, per germline (reference sequence). The CDR3 runs 15 residues. Between the trimmed V and J ends, which lost 0 bases and 8 bases, there was a span of 19 bases. The CDR3 region has the DNA TGCAGTGCTAGAGATCTCATCCAGGGGTGGTGGGGCTACACCTTC. It encodes CSARDLIQGWWGYTF.

This clonotype was seen ten or more times. The chain recombines TRBV6-2 or TRBV6-3 with TRBJ1-2; the match to TRBD1 covers 7 bases. CDR3 length: 15 residues. V dropped 2 bases and J dropped 7; count of bases not matched to a gene: 10. The germline CDR1 and CDR2 sequences are MNHEY and SVGEGT. The CDR3 sequence: CASSYDATGSSGYTF. CDR3 nucleotide sequence: TGTGCCAGCAGTTACGACGCGACAGGGTCCTCTGGCTACACCTTC.

Concerning this clonotype: Possible read error: a much larger clone is one base away. V and J are TRBV20-1 and TRBJ2-2, with TRBD1 as a possible D gene (5 bases). Deletions cut 6 bases from V and 5 bases from J, with 10 bases between. From germline, CDR1 is DFQATT and CDR2 SNEGSKA (reference sequence). CDR3 size: 12 residues. CDR3 DNA: TGCAGTGCAGGGGCTAGGACCGGGGAGCTGTTTTTT. It encodes CSAGARTGELFF.

Remarks on this clonotype: A much larger clone lies a single base off, so this may be a read error. The chain uses TRBV20-1 and TRBJ2-2, with D tentatively TRBD1 (5 bases). The germline V gene encodes CDR1 DFQATT and CDR2 SNEGSKA (reference sequence). The CDR3 is 14 amino acids. The CDR3 spells CSARDSGNAGELFF. The CDR3, as DNA: TGCAGTGCTAGAGATTCAGGGAACGCCGGGGAGCTGTTTTTT.

The rearrangement links TRBV12-3 or TRBV12-4 to TRBJ2-7; 7 nucleotides agree with TRBD2. CDR3 length: 15 residues. V shed 3 bases and J 7 bases; nucleotides not matched to a gene: 12. The CDR3 DNA is TGTGCCAGCAGTTTGGGAGGATCCGGAGCGGGGGAGCAGTACTTC. It encodes CASSLGGSGAGEQYF.

This clonotype was seen ten or more times. The chain links TRBV7-9 to TRBJ2-7, with 11 bases fitting TRBD1. The CDR3 spans 15 residues. CDR1 is SEHNR, CDR2 FQNEAQ, per germline (reference sequence). Unmatched junction bases numbered 8, after V lost 5 bases and J lost 5 bases. CDR3 protein: CASSEPGQGDNEQYF. CDR3 DNA: TGTGCCAGCAGCGAACCGGGACAGGGGGACAACGAGCAGTACTTC.

The V gene is TRBV6-1, the J gene TRBJ2-7; D remains unclear. V dropped 4 bases and J dropped 2 bases, with 12 bases sitting between them. CDR1 and CDR2 (germline): MNHNS, SASEGT. This CDR3 is built from 14 residues. The CDR3 region has the DNA TGTGCCAGCAGTGTGAACAGTGGTCCCTACGAGCAGTACTTC. It yields the protein CASSVNSGPYEQYF.

For this clonotype: At one boundary the junction diverges from the germline segment, which might be a read error. The chain is built from TRBV6-1 and TRBJ1-1, with TRBD1 matching over 9 bases. This CDR3 is built from 15 residues. Germline CDR1 and CDR2: MNHNS and SASEGT. In nucleotides, the CDR3 is TGTGTCAGCAGCCCGGGACAGGGAGGTACTGGTGAAGCTTTCTTT. Its translation: CVSSPGQGGTGEAFF.

This clonotype was found many times. CDR3 in amino acids: CASSQDSLSGRRGEQYF. The CDR3 region has the DNA TGTGCCAGCAGCCAAGATTCATTAAGCGGGAGAAGGGGCGAGCAGTACTTC. The genes are TRBV3-1 and TRBJ2-7, with 8 nucleotides matching TRBD2. J gave up 6 bases and V 0 bases, and 13 bases lay outside the gene matches. Germline loops: CDR1 LGHDT, CDR2 YNNKEL (reference sequence). The CDR3 totals 17 residues.

This clonotype was observed many times. The J gene is TRBJ2-1, the V gene TRBV7-3; the D is unclear. Trimming cost V 5 bases and J 2 bases, with 7 bases left between them. Germline loops: CDR1 SGHTA, CDR2 FQGTGA. The CDR3 extends over 13 amino acids. The CDR3 loop reads CASSPPPYNEQFF. The CDR3 DNA follows: TGTGCCAGCAGCCCCCCTCCCTACAATGAGCAGTTCTTC.

The V gene is TRBV19, the J gene TRBJ1-3; D is uncertain. The germline CDR1 and CDR2 sequences are LNHDA and SQIVND (reference sequence). This CDR3 has 11 amino acids. The ends were cut back, 3 bases at V and 7 bases at J, with 4 bases in the middle. Here the CDR3 reads CASSMGNTIYF. Here the CDR3 DNA reads TGTGCCAGTAGTATGGGGAACACCATATATTTT.

A remark on this clonotype: One base away lies a much larger clone, so this may be a sequencing read error. The chain joins TRBV11-2 to TRBJ2-3, with D unclear. Germline loops: CDR1 SGHAT, CDR2 FQNNGV. There are 15 residues in the CDR3. The V gene lost 5 bases and the J gene lost 2 bases, with 14 bases spanning the gap. The CDR3 region is CASSRNGLLTDTQYF. CDR3 coding DNA: TGTGCCAGCAGCCGTAACGGGCTACTCACAGATACGCAGTATTTT.

In its sample, this clonotype was seen many times. The CDR3 spells CASSFLLASTYTF. CDR3 nucleotide sequence: TGTGCCAGCAGTTTCCTCCTTGCATCAACTTACACCTTC. J is TRBJ1-2 and V is TRBV12-3 or TRBV12-4; unclear D gene. V lost 3 bases, J lost 11 bases, and 16 bases lay in between. The CDR3 spans 13 residues.